A selection of T cell receptor beta chains follows, all from one sample in a study of blood T cells in healthy people across ages. TCRdb independently ran MiXCR on the 5' RACE reads; one entry per CDR3 protein. The sample lists over 1,300,000 distinct CDR3 sequences, around 55% occurring once. The specimen was blood. These receptors came from a man between 18 and 35 years old in good health. Both conserved end residues are part of each CDR3. The D gene is left open where the match is weak. The size field is filled for only some rows; it gives once, few, many or a size class.

clone_size j_call v_call d_call cdr3_nt cdr3_aa
NA TRBJ2-7 TRBV18 NA TGTGCCAGCTCACCGACAGGCTGCGAGCAGTACTTC CASSPTGCEQYF
NA TRBJ1-4 TRBV7-8 NA TGTGCCAGCAGCCGACAACCTTTCCGGGACGTTAATGAAAAACTGTTTTTT CASSRQPFRDVNEKLFF
NA TRBJ1-1 TRBV5-5 NA TGTGCCAGCAGCCCGCTTGGGGAGCGGAACACTGAAGCTTTCTTT CASSPLGERNTEAFF
few TRBJ2-7 TRBV10-3 NA TGTGCCATCAGTCCTGGCCGGAGCTCCTACGAGCAGTACTTC CAISPGRSSYEQYF
few TRBJ2-5 TRBV29-1 NA TGCAGCGTTGAAGAAAACACAGGGTGGAGGTACCAAGAGACCCAGTACTTC CSVEENTGWRYQETQYF
NA TRBJ1-1 TRBV5-1 NA TGCGCCAGCAACTTGATCCGCAAAGGGGAGAGCGCTGAAGCTTTCTTT CASNLIRKGESAEAFF
NA TRBJ2-3 TRBV4-1 TRBD2 TGCGCCAGCAGCCAGCCAGCGGGAGCCTCCACAGATACGCAGTATTTT CASSQPAGASTDTQYF
NA TRBJ2-7 TRBV29-1 NA TGCAGCGTTCAGACAACCAGAGAGCAGTACTTC CSVQTTREQYF
few TRBJ2-7 TRBV5-1 TRBD2 TGCGCCAGCAGCTCTGGGCGGGGGAGCTCCTACGAGCAGTACTTC CASSSGRGSSYEQYF
many TRBJ2-1 TRBV5-1 NA TGCGCCAGCAGCTTGGGGGCCGGCTCCTACAATGAGCAGTTCTTC CASSLGAGSYNEQFF
NA TRBJ1-1 TRBV14 NA TGTGCCAGCAGCCGGGCACACAGGAATCAGAACACTGAAGCTTTCTTT CASSRAHRNQNTEAFF
NA TRBJ1-2 TRBV25-1 TRBD1 TGTGCCAGCAGGGGGGGACAGATTACCTATGGCTACACCTTC CASRGGQITYGYTF
NA TRBJ2-3 TRBV4-1 TRBD2 TGCGCCAGCAGCCTCCGAGCGGGAGACGGTAAAGATACGCAGTATTTT CASSLRAGDGKDTQYF
NA TRBJ2-3 TRBV10-3 TRBD2 TGTGCCATCAGCGCATTCGATCGGGAGGTCCCAGATACGCAGTATTTT CAISAFDREVPDTQYF
NA TRBJ2-7 TRBV12-3/TRBV12-4 NA TGTGCCAGCAGTTTTTGGCTAGCGAAACCCTACGAGCAGTACTTC CASSFWLAKPYEQYF
once TRBJ2-5 TRBV7-2 TRBD2 TGTGCCAGCAGCTCCGGGACTAGCGGGACGGAGACCCAGTACTTC CASSSGTSGTETQYF
NA TRBJ1-4 TRBV12-3/TRBV12-4 TRBD1 TGTGCCAGCAGTGAAGGACAGGACATGAGTGAAAAACTGTTTTTT CASSEGQDMSEKLFF
NA TRBJ2-7 TRBV20-1 NA TGCAGTGCTAGAGGCTCTGTCAGAGCCCACTCCTACGAGCAGTACTTC CSARGSVRAHSYEQYF
NA TRBJ2-2 TRBV20-1 NA TGCAGTGCTAGCGGGAGGAACACCGGGGAGCTGTTTTTT CSASGRNTGELFF
NA TRBJ2-7 TRBV7-6 NA TGTGCCAGCAGCCCGCAGGTCCAGGGAACCTACGAGCAGTACTTC CASSPQVQGTYEQYF
NA TRBJ1-3 TRBV7-9 TRBD1 TGTGCCAGCAGCAAGGACAGGGGGCTCGACACCATATATTTT CASSKDRGLDTIYF
NA TRBJ1-5 TRBV12-5 NA TGTGCTAGTGGTTCCGGGTTGACAAGGCTAACGAGCAATCAGCCCCAGCATTTT CASGSGLTRLTSNQPQHF
few TRBJ1-1 TRBV4-1 NA TGCGCCAGCAGGAGCGGGCTGGGCACTGAAGCTTTCTTT CASRSGLGTEAFF
NA TRBJ1-2 TRBV5-1 NA TGCGCCAACAGATTGGATCCGTCCGCTTATGGCTACACCTTC CANRLDPSAYGYTF
NA TRBJ1-4 TRBV27 NA TGTGCCAGCAGGCCGCCCCGTTCGGATGAAAAACTGTTTTTT CASRPPRSDEKLFF
NA TRBJ1-5 TRBV20-1 NA TGCAGCGCCCGGACGGGTCTCAATCAGCCCCAGCATTTT CSARTGLNQPQHF
NA TRBJ2-7 TRBV28 TRBD2 TGTGCCAGCAGTTTATTTGCCTGGGGGGGATCTCCTGCCTACGAGCAGTACTTC CASSLFAWGGSPAYEQYF
NA TRBJ2-1 TRBV6-5 TRBD2 TGTGCCAGCAGTCGAGGGAGGGGCTACAATGAGCAGTTCTTC CASSRGRGYNEQFF
NA TRBJ2-1 TRBV2 NA TGTGCCAGCAGTGATAGGGCAAGCTCCTACAATGAGCAGTTCTTC CASSDRASSYNEQFF
NA TRBJ1-2 TRBV2 NA TGTGCCAGCAGTGAAGCCAGCTCCAATGGCTACACCTTC CASSEASSNGYTF
NA TRBJ1-6 TRBV7-7 NA TGTGCTAGCAGCTTAGATCTGGACTCACCCCTCCACTTT CASSLDLDSPLHF
NA TRBJ1-2 TRBV20-1 TRBD1 TGCAGTGCTCCCAGACAGGGTGAACTCGGCTACACCTTC CSAPRQGELGYTF
NA TRBJ2-6 TRBV4-1 TRBD1 TGCGCCAGCAGCCACGTTATGGACAGGATGGACCACTCTGGGGCCAACGTCCTGACTTTC CASSHVMDRMDHSGANVLTF
NA TRBJ2-7 TRBV15 NA TGTGCCACCAGCAGAGATCAAGACATTGGCGAGCAGTACTTC CATSRDQDIGEQYF
NA TRBJ1-2 TRBV6-2/TRBV6-3 NA TGTGCCAGCAGTTACGGACGGGACGCGGCTTCTCTCAACTATGGCTACACCTTC CASSYGRDAASLNYGYTF
NA TRBJ2-2 TRBV7-9 TRBD1 TGTGCCAGCAGCTTGGTGGGACAGGGGAACACCGGGGAGCTGTTTTTT CASSLVGQGNTGELFF
few TRBJ2-7 TRBV5-1 NA TGCGCCAGCAGCTTGGAGGCGGGTATCCGCGAGCAGTACTTC CASSLEAGIREQYF
few TRBJ2-7 TRBV12-3/TRBV12-4 TRBD1 TGTGCCAGCAGGCCGCAGGGGGCTTACGAGCAGTACTTC CASRPQGAYEQYF
few TRBJ2-7 TRBV15 NA TGTGCCACCAGCAGAGCAGGGGCAGACTACGAGCAGTACTTC CATSRAGADYEQYF
NA TRBJ2-5 TRBV6-5 NA TGTGCCAGCAGCCTTTCCGAGTTGGAGACCCAGTACTTC CASSLSELETQYF
NA TRBJ1-1 TRBV29-1 NA TGCAGCGTTGAAGATTCGATCAGGGGAAACACTGAAGCTTTCTTT CSVEDSIRGNTEAFF
few TRBJ1-1 TRBV6-5 NA TGTGCCAGCAGTTACTCATCCAGCAGGAACACTGAAGCTTTCTTT CASSYSSSRNTEAFF